The present TCR beta chain was sequenced within a study of CD8+ T cells in alopecia areata. Treatment in this sample: oral pan-JAK inhibitor, 5-10 mg twice daily. Those with alopecia areata gave lesional scalp punch biopsies and peripheral blood. Sequencing relied on a cDNA template that was reverse transcribed from extracted RNA. The assay was immunoSEQ multiplex PCR, and TCRdb's table has in-frame clones only and misses some. This sample has 150,000 or so clones; roughly 86% occur once, and the top ten carry about 13%. The TCR sequence derives from a human donor with alopecia areata. The sample consisted of CD8+ T cells sorted from blood, taken at week 4, from a patient treated with tofacitinib.

CDR3 sequence: CASSQVVQSATDTQYF. The CDR3 DNA sequence: TGCGCCAGCAGCCAAGTGGTACAGTCTGCCACAGATACGCAGTATTTT. V is TRBV4-1 and J is TRBJ2-3; D is unclear. From germline, CDR1 is MGHRA and CDR2 YSYEKL. V was pared by 1 base and J by 2 bases, with 13 bases between. The CDR3 is made up of 16 amino acids.